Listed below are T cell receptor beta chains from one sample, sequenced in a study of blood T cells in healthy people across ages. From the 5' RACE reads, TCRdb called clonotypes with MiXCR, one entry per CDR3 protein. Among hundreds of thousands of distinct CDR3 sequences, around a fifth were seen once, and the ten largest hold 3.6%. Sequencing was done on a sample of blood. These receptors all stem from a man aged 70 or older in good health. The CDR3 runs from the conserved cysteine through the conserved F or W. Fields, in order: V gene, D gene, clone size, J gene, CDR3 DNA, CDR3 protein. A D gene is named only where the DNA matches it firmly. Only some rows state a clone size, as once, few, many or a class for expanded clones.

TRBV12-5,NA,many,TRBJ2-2,TGTGCTAGTGGCACTAGTTACACCGGGGAGCTGTTTTTT,CASGTSYTGELFF
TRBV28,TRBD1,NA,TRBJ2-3,TGTACCAGCAGTTTATGGGGGCGGACAGGGGGCGTAGATACGCAGTATTTT,CTSSLWGRTGGVDTQYF
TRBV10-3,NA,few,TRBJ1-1,TGTGCCATCAGTGAAAATCCGGATCGTCCTGAAGCTTTCTTT,CAISENPDRPEAFF
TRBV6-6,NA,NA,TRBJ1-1,TGTGCCAGCAGTTACTCGACGGAGAACACTGAAGCTTTCTTT,CASSYSTENTEAFF
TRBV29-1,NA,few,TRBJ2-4,TGCAGCGCTGCGGTTCTAGCCAAAAACATTCAGTACTTC,CSAAVLAKNIQYF
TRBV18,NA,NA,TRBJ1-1,TGTGCCAGCTCACCCGTTATTGAAAACACTGAAGCTTTCTTT,CASSPVIENTEAFF
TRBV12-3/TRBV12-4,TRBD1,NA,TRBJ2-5,TGTGCCAGCAGTCCTACTGGACAGGGAGGAGAGACCCAGTACTTC,CASSPTGQGGETQYF
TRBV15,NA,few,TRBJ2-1,TGTGCCACCAGCAGAGATTCGGACAGAAATGAGCAGTTCTTC,CATSRDSDRNEQFF
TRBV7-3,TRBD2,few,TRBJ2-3,TGTGCCAGCAGTACCACTAGCGCCACAGATACGCAGTATTTT,CASSTTSATDTQYF
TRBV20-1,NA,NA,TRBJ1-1,TGCAGTGCTTACGGGCCTAACACTGAAGCTTTCTTT,CSAYGPNTEAFF
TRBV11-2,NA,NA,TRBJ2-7,TGTGCCAGCAGCTTCGGGCCCGTCTACGAGCAGTACTTC,CASSFGPVYEQYF
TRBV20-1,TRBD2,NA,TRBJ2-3,TGCAGTGCGTATATAGCGGGAACAGATACGCAGTATTTT,CSAYIAGTDTQYF
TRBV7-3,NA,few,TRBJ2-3,TGTGCCAGCAGCTTAATGGGAGGTAGCACAGATACGCAGTATTTT,CASSLMGGSTDTQYF
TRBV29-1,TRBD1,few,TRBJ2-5,TGCAGCGTTGACAAGGACAGGGGAGAGACCCAGTACTTC,CSVDKDRGETQYF
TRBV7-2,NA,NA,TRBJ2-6,TGTGCCAGCACCGCGACAGGGACTACTCGCGGGGCCAACGTCCTGACTTTC,CASTATGTTRGANVLTF
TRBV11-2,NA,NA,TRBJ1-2,TGTGCCAGCAGCTTAGACGGGGGGTCCGGCTACACCTTC,CASSLDGGSGYTF
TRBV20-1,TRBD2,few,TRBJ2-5,TGCAGTGCTGGGACTAGCGGGACCTCCGGTGTAGAGCAGTACTTC,CSAGTSGTSGVEQYF
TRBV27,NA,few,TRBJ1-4,TGTGCCAGCAGTGCGGCAGGGGTAACTAATGAAAAACTGTTTTTT,CASSAAGVTNEKLFF
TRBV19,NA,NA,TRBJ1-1,TGTGCCAGTAGTATCGGTGGGCATGCTGAAGCTTTCTTT,CASSIGGHAEAFF
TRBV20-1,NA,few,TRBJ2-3,TGCAGTGCTAGGACTTCCGCCGCAGATACGCAGTATTTT,CSARTSAADTQYF
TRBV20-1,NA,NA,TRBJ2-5,TGCAGTGCGTCGCCCGTAAAGTGGACGGATCAAGGGACCCAGTACTTC,CSASPVKWTDQGTQYF
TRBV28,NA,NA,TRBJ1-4,TGTGCCAGCAGTCCCCCCGGTGGTAATGAAAAACTGTTTTTT,CASSPPGGNEKLFF
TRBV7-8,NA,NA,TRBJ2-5,TGTGCCAGCAGCTTTAGCTTCTCAACGGGAGAAGAGACCCAGTACTTC,CASSFSFSTGEETQYF
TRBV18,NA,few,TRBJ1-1,TGTGCCAGCTCACCATTAGGAACCGGGGGAAACACTGAAGCTTTCTTT,CASSPLGTGGNTEAFF
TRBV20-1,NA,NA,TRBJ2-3,TGCAGTGCTAGAGAGCAAGGGATGGGAGATACGCAGTATTTT,CSAREQGMGDTQYF
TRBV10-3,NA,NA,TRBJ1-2,TGTGCCATCAGTTCTGCTAACTATGGCTACACCTTC,CAISSANYGYTF
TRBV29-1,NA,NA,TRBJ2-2,TGCAGCGTTGTACTAGTTAACACCGGGGAGCCGTTTTTT,CSVVLVNTGEPFF
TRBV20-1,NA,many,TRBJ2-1,TGCAGTGCTAGAGCCCCCGATTGGAGACACAATGAGCAGTTCTTC,CSARAPDWRHNEQFF
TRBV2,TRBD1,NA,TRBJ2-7,TGTGCCAGCAGCCTTGACAGGGGAGAAGGCTACGAGCAGTACTTC,CASSLDRGEGYEQYF